This is a list of T cell receptor beta chains from one sample in a study of blood T cell repertoires in COVID-19. Using immunoSEQ multiplex PCR, the repertoire was profiled, and TCRdb retains in-frame clones only, with some absent. The data show under 300,000 clones, with 92% seen just once and over 0.8% held by the top ten. Sequenced: peripheral blood. These receptors were taken from a man in his thirties or forties with COVID-19, enrolled during active disease. CDR3s include the opening cysteine and the closing phenylalanine or tryptophan. A D gene is named only where the DNA matches it firmly. Clone size is not always given. Where it is, it says once, few, many or a class for expanded clones.

TRBV5-1,-,TRBD2,TRBJ2-7,TGCGCCAGCAGCCTCCCGAGCGGGGGGGGCTACGAGCAGTACTTC,CASSLPSGGGYEQYF
TRBV6-5,-,-,TRBJ2-7,TGTGCCGTGCAGGGACAATCCTACGAGCAGTACTTC,CAVQGQSYEQYF
TRBV19,-,TRBD1,TRBJ1-5,TGTGCCAGTAGTACAGGGGGGAATAGCAATCAGCCCCAGCATTTT,CASSTGGNSNQPQHF
TRBV2,-,TRBD1,TRBJ2-3,TGTGCCAGCTTGACAGGGGTAGCAGATACGCAGTATTTT,CASLTGVADTQYF
TRBV24-1,-,-,TRBJ1-4,TGTGCCACCAGTGACACGGGAGAAAAACTGTTTTTT,CATSDTGEKLFF
TRBV5-5,-,TRBD1,TRBJ1-6,TGTGCCAGCAGCTCCAGGGGGAACGATGGGTCACCCCTCCACTTT,CASSSRGNDGSPLHF
TRBV19,-,-,TRBJ2-3,TGTGCCAGTAGTTGGGGGGGCCCAACAGATACGCAGTATTTT,CASSWGGPTDTQYF
TRBV6-2/TRBV6-3,-,-,TRBJ1-4,TGTGCCAGCAGTTATCTCTCTACCCCAGGGGAAAAACTGTTTTTT,CASSYLSTPGEKLFF
TRBV9,-,-,TRBJ1-4,TGTGCCAGCAGCGTCCCGACAGGCCCCCCAACTAATGAAAAACTGTTTTTT,CASSVPTGPPTNEKLFF
TRBV5-5,-,TRBD2,TRBJ2-1,TGTGCCAGCAGCTTGGTAGCGGGATCGTACAATGAGCAGTTCTTC,CASSLVAGSYNEQFF
TRBV27,once,TRBD1,TRBJ1-6,TGTGCCAGCAGTTCCGGACAGGGGGCCTCACCCCTCCACTTT,CASSSGQGASPLHF
TRBV5-5,-,-,TRBJ2-7,TGTGCCAGCAGCTTGATCCAGGGGGGAACCGAGCAGTACTTC,CASSLIQGGTEQYF
TRBV6-1,-,TRBD1,TRBJ1-5,TGTGCCAGCAGTGAAACAAGGGGGCGTCAGCCCCAGCATTTT,CASSETRGRQPQHF
TRBV7-2,-,-,TRBJ1-2,TGTGCCAGCAGCTTAGTGGAAGGGAGCCTTACCTATGGCTACACCTTC,CASSLVEGSLTYGYTF
TRBV5-4,-,TRBD2,TRBJ2-1,TGTGCCAGCAGCAAAGCCGGGACTAGCAGCAATGAGCAGTTCTTC,CASSKAGTSSNEQFF
TRBV10-3,-,TRBD2,TRBJ2-3,TGTGCCATCAGTGATTCGGGACTAGCGGGATCTAGCACAGATACGCAGTATTTT,CAISDSGLAGSSTDTQYF
TRBV3-1/TRBV3-2,-,-,TRBJ1-1,TGTGCCAGCAGCCAAGATCGGTCGTGGACTGAAGCTTTCTTT,CASSQDRSWTEAFF
TRBV19,-,-,TRBJ2-1,TGTGCCAGTAGTATTAGGCTAGCCCATGAGCAGTTCTTC,CASSIRLAHEQFF
TRBV5-6,-,-,TRBJ1-4,TGTGCCAGCAGCCCCCCGGGAGGGGAGGGTGAAAAACTGTTTTTT,CASSPPGGEGEKLFF
TRBV27,-,TRBD1,TRBJ1-5,TGTGCCAGCAGTTTCCCCGGGACAGGGGGCCTCAATCAGCCCCAGCATTTT,CASSFPGTGGLNQPQHF
TRBV7-3,-,TRBD1,TRBJ2-1,TGTGCCAGCAGCTTACGGACAGGGCGAATATACGATGAGCAGTTCTTC,CASSLRTGRIYDEQFF
TRBV30,-,-,TRBJ1-2,TGTGCCTGGAGTAGGACACCTACTTCAGCGGGCTACACCTTC,CAWSRTPTSAGYTF
TRBV6-5,-,-,TRBJ1-5,TGTGCCAGCAGCGGAACAGGGTATAGCAATCAGCCCCAGCATTTT,CASSGTGYSNQPQHF
TRBV6-6,-,TRBD1,TRBJ1-2,TGTGCCAGCAGCTCTTTTCTGGGACAGGGGTCGGGCTACACCTTC,CASSSFLGQGSGYTF
TRBV5-6,-,-,TRBJ1-3,TGTGCCAGCAGCTTGGGCAGGGAGGGCACCATATATTTT,CASSLGREGTIYF
TRBV5-4,-,TRBD1,TRBJ2-5,TGTGCCAGCAGCTCCAGGGGGACGTACCAAGAGACCCAGTACTTC,CASSSRGTYQETQYF
TRBV6-2/TRBV6-3,-,-,TRBJ2-3,TGTGCCAGCAGTTATACTGGGGCAAAGACCAACACAGATACGCAGTATTTT,CASSYTGAKTNTDTQYF
TRBV2,-,-,TRBJ2-5,TGTGCCAGCCGGGACAACCAAGAGACCCAGTACTTC,CASRDNQETQYF
TRBV2,-,TRBD1,TRBJ1-2,TGTGCCAGCAGTGAACCTGGTGACCCGGGACAGGGGCTCTCTTTGGGAGGCTACACCTTC,CASSEPGDPGQGLSLGGYTF
TRBV19,-,-,TRBJ2-4,TGTGCCAGTAGTAAACGGGAGTTTAGTGGCGTTGCCAAAAACATTCAGTACTTC,CASSKREFSGVAKNIQYF
TRBV11-2,-,-,TRBJ2-7,TGTGCCAGCAGCTTAGACCCAGGGTCCTACGAGCAGTACTTC,CASSLDPGSYEQYF